These 2 T cell receptor beta chains share one sample of origin, sequenced in a study of T cell changes during pregnancy in multiple sclerosis. Repertoires were generated with immunoSEQ multiplex PCR, while TCRdb's copy carries only in-frame clones and drops some. Here the sample spans approximately 93,000 clones, 75% to 95% being singletons. The sequencing used peripheral blood, collected in the first trimester of pregnancy. These receptors originate from a female donor in good health, enrolled as a control in a pregnancy study.

The chain couples TRBV4-3 to TRBJ2-6, with D hard to call. Germline V gene lookup returns CDR1 LGHNA and CDR2 YSLEER. The ends were cut back, 4 bases at V and 0 bases at J, with 13 bases in the middle. CDR3 length: 17 amino acids. The CDR3, as DNA: TGCGCCAGCAGCCCGGAGCAGCCGGCCTCTGGGGCCAACGTCCTGACTTTC. Translation gives CASSPEQPASGANVLTF.

The chain links TRBV6-1 to TRBJ1-4, with a possible D match to TRBD1 (5 bases). Looked up from germline, CDR1 is MNHNS and CDR2 is SASEGT. CDR3 size: 15 residues. Trimming removed 6 bases from V and 0 bases from J, with 11 bases in between. CDR3 sequence reads: CASRGGGATNEKLFF. The CDR3 DNA sequence: TGTGCCAGCAGGGGGGGTGGGGCAACTAATGAAAAACTGTTTTTT.